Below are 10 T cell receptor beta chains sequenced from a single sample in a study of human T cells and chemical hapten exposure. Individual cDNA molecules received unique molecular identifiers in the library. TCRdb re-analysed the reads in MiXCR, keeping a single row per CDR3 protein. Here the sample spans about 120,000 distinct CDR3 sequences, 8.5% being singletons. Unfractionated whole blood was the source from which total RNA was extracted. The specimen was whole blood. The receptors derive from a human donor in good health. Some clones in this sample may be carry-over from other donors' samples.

The CDR3 nucleotides are TGTGCCAGCGGGGGACAGGGATTGAATCAGCCCCAGCATTTT. This sequence encodes CASGGQGLNQPQHF. The V gene is TRBV27, the J gene TRBJ1-5, with 9 positions matching TRBD1. The V segment lost 8 bases and the J segment 4 bases; nucleotides outside the gene matches: 6. CDR1 MNHEY and CDR2 SMNVEV come from the germline V gene (reference sequence). The CDR3 sequence is 14 residues long.

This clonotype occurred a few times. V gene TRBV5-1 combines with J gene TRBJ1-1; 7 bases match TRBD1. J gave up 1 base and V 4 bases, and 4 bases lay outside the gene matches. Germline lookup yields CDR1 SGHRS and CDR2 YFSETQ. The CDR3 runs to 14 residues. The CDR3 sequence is CASSPGQTNTEAFF. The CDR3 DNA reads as TGCGCCAGCAGCCCGGGACAGACGAACACTGAAGCTTTCTTT.

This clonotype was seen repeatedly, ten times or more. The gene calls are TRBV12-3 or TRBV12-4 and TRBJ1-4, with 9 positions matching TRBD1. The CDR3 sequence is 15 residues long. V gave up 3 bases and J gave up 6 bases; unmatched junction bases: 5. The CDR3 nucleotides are TGTGCCAGCAGTTTCCCCCGGGACAGGGATGAAAAACTGTTTTTT. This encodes CASSFPRDRDEKLFF.

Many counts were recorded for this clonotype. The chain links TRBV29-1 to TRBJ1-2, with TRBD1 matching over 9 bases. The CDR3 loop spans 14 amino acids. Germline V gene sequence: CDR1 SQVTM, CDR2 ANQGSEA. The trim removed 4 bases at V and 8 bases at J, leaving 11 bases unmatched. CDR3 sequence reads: CSVAVLGQGLGYTF. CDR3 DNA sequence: TGCAGCGTTGCGGTCCTCGGACAGGGGCTAGGCTACACCTTC.

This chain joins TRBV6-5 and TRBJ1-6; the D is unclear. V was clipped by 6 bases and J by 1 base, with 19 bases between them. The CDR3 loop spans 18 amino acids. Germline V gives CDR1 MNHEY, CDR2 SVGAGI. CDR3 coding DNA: TGTGCCAGCAGCTTTGCGGACGGAAAACTTTCCTATAATTCACCCCTCCACTTT. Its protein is CASSFADGKLSYNSPLHF.

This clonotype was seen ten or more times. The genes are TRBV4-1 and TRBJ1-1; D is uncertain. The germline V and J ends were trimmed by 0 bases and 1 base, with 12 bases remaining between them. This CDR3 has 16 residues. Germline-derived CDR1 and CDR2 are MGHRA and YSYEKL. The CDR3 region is CASSQDWPGENTEAFF. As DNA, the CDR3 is TGCGCCAGCAGCCAAGATTGGCCAGGAGAGAACACTGAAGCTTTCTTT.

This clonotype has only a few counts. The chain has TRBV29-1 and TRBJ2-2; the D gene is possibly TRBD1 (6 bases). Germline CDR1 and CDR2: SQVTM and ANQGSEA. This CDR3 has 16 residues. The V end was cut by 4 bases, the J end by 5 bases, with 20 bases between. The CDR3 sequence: CSVALQDSPFTGELFF. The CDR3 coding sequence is TGCAGCGTTGCCCTACAGGACAGCCCGTTTACCGGGGAGCTGTTTTTT.

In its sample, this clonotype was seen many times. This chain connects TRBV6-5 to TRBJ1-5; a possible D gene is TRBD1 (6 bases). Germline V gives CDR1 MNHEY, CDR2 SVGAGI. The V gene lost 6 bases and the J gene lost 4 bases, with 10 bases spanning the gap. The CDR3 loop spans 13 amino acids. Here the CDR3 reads CASRQGVNQPQHF. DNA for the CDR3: TGTGCCAGCAGACAGGGAGTAAATCAGCCCCAGCATTTT.

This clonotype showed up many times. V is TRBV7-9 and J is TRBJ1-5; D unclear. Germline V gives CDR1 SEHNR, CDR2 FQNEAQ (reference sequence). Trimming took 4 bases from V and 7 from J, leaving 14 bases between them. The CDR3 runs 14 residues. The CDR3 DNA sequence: TGTGCCAGCAGCTCCGCGGCCGCGGGACAGCCCCAGCATTTT. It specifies CASSSAAAGQPQHF.

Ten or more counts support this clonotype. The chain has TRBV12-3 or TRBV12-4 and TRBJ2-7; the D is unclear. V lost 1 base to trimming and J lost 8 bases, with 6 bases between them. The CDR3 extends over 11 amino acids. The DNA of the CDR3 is TGTGCCAGCAGTTTAGAAGGACAGCAGTACTTC. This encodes CASSLEGQQYF.